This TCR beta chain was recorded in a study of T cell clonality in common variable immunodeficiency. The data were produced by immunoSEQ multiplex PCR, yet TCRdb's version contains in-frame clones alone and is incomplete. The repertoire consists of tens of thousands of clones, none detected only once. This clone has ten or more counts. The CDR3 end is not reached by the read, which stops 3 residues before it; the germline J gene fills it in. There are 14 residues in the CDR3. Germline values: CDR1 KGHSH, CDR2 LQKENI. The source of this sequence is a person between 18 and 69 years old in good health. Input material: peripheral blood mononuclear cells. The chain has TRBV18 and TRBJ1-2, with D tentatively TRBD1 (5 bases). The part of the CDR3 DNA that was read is TGTGCCAGCTCACCCGACCCAGGGAATCAGGGC. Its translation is CASSPDPGNQG. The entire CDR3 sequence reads CASSPDPGNQGYTF.